Each of the 18 T cell receptor beta chains below was sequenced from the same sample in a study of T cell responses to AZD1222 COVID-19 vaccine. The method was immunoSEQ multiplex PCR; TCRdb's version includes in-frame clones alone and lacks a portion of them. The sample shows around 130,000 clones, around 83% of them seen only once. The sample was peripheral blood, taken 28 days after the second AZD1222 dose. The receptors here all came from an adult who received the AZD1222 COVID-19 vaccine.

The chain carries TRBV11-2 and TRBJ2-1; 11 bases match TRBD2. Germline-derived CDR1 and CDR2 are SGHAT and FQNNGV. The CDR3 sequence is 16 residues long. V lost 3 bases, J lost 5 bases, and 6 bases stayed unmatched. The CDR3 sequence: CASSFPSGGTNNEQFF. The CDR3 DNA reads as TGTGCCAGCAGCTTCCCTAGCGGGGGGACCAACAATGAGCAGTTCTTC.

This CDR3 reads CASRQGAGEQYF. CDR3 bases: TGTGCCAGCCGACAGGGTGCGGGCGAGCAGTACTTC. The chain employs TRBV19 and TRBJ2-7; 7 bases match TRBD1. CDR1 is LNHDA and CDR2 is SQIVND in the germline V gene (reference sequence). CDR3 length equals 12 residues. V lost 9 bases to trimming and J lost 6 bases; unmatched junction nucleotides: 8. Full variable domain (outside the CDR3, taken from reference TRBV19 and TRBJ2-7): DGGITQSPKYLFRKEGQNVTLSCEQNLNHDAMYWYRQDPGQGLRLIYYSQIVNDFQKGDIAEGYSVSREKKESFPLTVTSAQKNPTAFYLCASRQGAGEQYFGPGTRLTVT.

The chain employs TRBV2 and TRBJ1-5; the match to TRBD1 covers 8 bases. V was pared by 6 bases and J by 7 bases, with 8 bases of the junction left unmatched. Germline CDR1 is SNHLY and CDR2 is FYNNEI. The CDR3 extends over 14 amino acids. This chain's CDR3 is CASRRPGGSQPQHF. The CDR3 DNA is TGTGCCAGCAGGCGACCAGGGGGCAGCCAGCCCCAGCATTTT.

This clone was seen only once. The chain recombines TRBV9 with TRBJ1-1, with no clear D. The V gene lost 5 bases and the J gene lost 0 bases, with 8 bases spanning the gap. Germline CDR1 is SGDLS and CDR2 is YYNGEE. The CDR3 consists of 13 residues. The CDR3 region is CASRRVMNTEAFF. DNA of the CDR3: TGTGCCAGCAGGAGGGTCATGAACACTGAAGCTTTCTTT.

This chain links TRBV5-4 with TRBJ2-2; 9 positions match TRBD1. Unmatched junction bases numbered 8, after V lost 3 bases and J lost 5 bases. The CDR3 is made up of 16 amino acids. Germline CDR1 is SGHNT and CDR2 is YYREEE (reference sequence). The CDR3 sequence is CASSSLQGAETGELFF. The CDR3 region has the DNA TGTGCCAGCAGCTCATTACAGGGGGCCGAGACCGGGGAGCTGTTTTTT.

This clone came up once. The rearrangement uses TRBV29-1 and TRBJ1-1; D unresolved. The CDR3 loop spans 10 amino acids. CDR1 is SQVTM and CDR2 is ANQGSEA in the germline V gene. The CDR3 sequence is CSFSHAEAFF. The DNA for the CDR3 is TGCAGTTTCTCGCATGCTGAAGCTTTCTTT.

The V and J genes are TRBV3-1 (or the pseudogene TRBV3-2) and TRBJ1-2, with 8 bases lining up with TRBD1. The junction had 8 bases not matched to a gene; V was cut back by 3 bases and J by 5 bases. Looked up from germline, CDR1 is LGHDT and CDR2 is YNNKEL (reference sequence). The CDR3 contains 15 residues. As DNA, the CDR3 is TGTGCCAGCAGCCAGCACGGACAGGGAGGTTATGGCTACACCTTC. This sequence encodes CASSQHGQGGYGYTF.

The chain joins TRBV5-1 to TRBJ1-2, with D maybe TRBD1 (6 bases). This CDR3 comprises 13 residues. V was shortened by 0 bases and J by 4 bases, with 7 bases between the two germline ends. CDR1 SGHRS and CDR2 YFSETQ come from the germline V gene. CDR3 sequence: CASSLGGGYGYTF. CDR3 bases: TGCGCCAGCAGCTTGGGAGGGGGCTATGGCTACACCTTC.

The chain links TRBV5-4 to TRBJ1-1, with 7 bases that match TRBD1. The CDR3 covers 14 residues. Germline values: CDR1 SGHNT, CDR2 YYREEE (reference sequence). The J segment lost 1 base and the V segment lost 3 bases, leaving 3 bases of the junction unmatched. This CDR3 reads CASSWGQRNTEAFF. Written as DNA, the CDR3 is TGTGCCAGCAGCTGGGGACAGCGGAACACTGAAGCTTTCTTT.

This chain links TRBV2 with TRBJ2-5; D call uncertain. From germline, CDR1 is SNHLY and CDR2 FYNNEI. Between the trimmed V and J ends, which lost 5 bases and 7 bases, there was a span of 14 bases. The length of the CDR3 is 13 residues. The CDR3 nucleotides read TGTGCCAGCAGTCAGGACCCCTTGGGGACCCAGTACTTC. Translating it yields CASSQDPLGTQYF.

The J gene is TRBJ1-3, the V gene TRBV5-1, with no clear D. The CDR3 length is 14 residues. Germline lookup yields CDR1 SGHRS and CDR2 YFSETQ. The V and J ends lost 0 bases and 1 base respectively, with 5 bases between them. The chain's CDR3 is CASSLEGSGNTIYF. CDR3 sequence (DNA): TGCGCCAGCAGCTTGGAGGGATCTGGAAACACCATATATTTT.

The count of this clone is one. The chain carries TRBV4-1 and TRBJ1-2; perhaps TRBD1 as D (6 bases). Trimming stripped 0 bases from V and 5 bases from J, with 13 bases between. Germline assignment: CDR1 MGHRA and CDR2 YSYEKL. The CDR3 loop spans 15 amino acids. The DNA for the CDR3 is TGCGCCAGCAGCCAAGATGGATCGGGGGCTTATGGCTACACCTTC. Protein sequence: CASSQDGSGAYGYTF.

The chain links TRBV19 to TRBJ2-3; a weak D match, TRBD1 (6 bases). The CDR3 runs 15 residues. CDR1 and CDR2 (germline): LNHDA, SQIVND (reference sequence). V lost 7 bases and J lost 0, with 14 bases in between. CDR3 in amino acids: CASTGGVSSTDTQYF. CDR3 DNA: TGTGCCAGTACTGGGGGCGTCTCTAGCACAGATACGCAGTATTTT.

This sequence joins TRBV5-1 and TRBJ1-4; tentatively, D is TRBD1 (5 bases). V shed 0 bases and J shed 2 bases, with 11 bases lying between them. The CDR3 spans 16 residues. Germline lookup yields CDR1 SGHRS and CDR2 YFSETQ. The CDR3 DNA is TGCGCCAGCAGCTTGGACGGGGGTTCGACTAATGAAAAACTGTTTTTT. It codes for CASSLDGGSTNEKLFF. Supplemented by reference TRBV5-1 and TRBJ1-4, the full variable domain reads KAGVTQTPRYLIKTRGQQVTLSCSPISGHRSVSWYQQTPGQGLQFLFEYFSETQRNKGNFPGRFSGRQFSNSRSEMNVSTLELGDSALYLCASSLDGGSTNEKLFFGSGTQLSVL.

This clone has a single count. This rearrangement joins TRBV11-3 to TRBJ2-7; tentatively, D is TRBD1 (6 bases). CDR3 length: 12 amino acids. V was cut by 8 bases and J by 6 bases, with 14 bases left in between. CDR1 SGHNT and CDR2 YENEEA come from the germline V gene. The CDR3 nucleotides read TGTGCCAGCTCCAACAGGGACGGCGAGCAGTACTTC. This sequence encodes CASSNRDGEQYF.

This sequence joins TRBV9 and TRBJ1-1, with D tentatively TRBD1 (5 bases). The CDR3 runs 12 residues. Trimming left V 5 bases short and J 6 bases short, with 11 bases between. Germline V lookup: CDR1 SGDLS, CDR2 YYNGEE. CDR3 nucleotide sequence: TGTGCCAGCAGAGGGACGTCTTCTGAAGCTTTCTTT. This encodes CASRGTSSEAFF.

The chain joins TRBV15 to TRBJ1-6; D unclear. Trimming left V 3 bases short and J 16 bases short, with 13 bases between. The CDR3 length is 12 residues. Germline CDR1 and CDR2: LNHNV and YYDKDF (reference sequence). Here the CDR3 reads CATSSSHFLLHF. The CDR3 coding sequence is TGTGCCACCAGCAGTTCTCACTTCTTACTCCACTTT.

CDR3 coding DNA: TGTGCCAGCAGTGAAGGAAGAGTTGTTGGAGACAAGGATCAGCCCCAGCATTTT. It encodes CASSEGRVVGDKDQPQHF. This chain uses TRBV6-1 with TRBJ1-5; the D is unclear. The CDR3 spans 18 residues. Deletions cut 1 base from V and 5 bases from J, with 21 bases between. Germline V gives CDR1 MNHNS, CDR2 SASEGT.